This T cell receptor (beta chain) was observed in a study of graft-versus-host responses after intestinal transplantation. The V segment lost 6 bases and the J segment 3 bases; nucleotides outside the gene matches: 7. Germline assignment: CDR1 WSHSY and CDR2 SAAADI. The CDR3 runs 14 residues. Assay used: immunoSEQ multiplex PCR; TCRdb lists only in-frame clones, some missing. Of 130,000 to 150,000 clones listed, about 90% are singletons. With respect to this clone: The antigen remains unidentified.

The sequencing here drew on unstimulated CD4+ T cells sorted from spleen or lymph node cells, taken before intestinal transplant. This TCR was sampled from a human donor who received an intestinal transplant. The chain employs TRBV10-2 and TRBJ2-7; 8 nucleotides line up with TRBD2. The DNA for the CDR3 is TGCGCCAGCAGCCTACAGGGACTAGTCTACGAGCAGTACTTC. It is translated as CASSLQGLVYEQYF.